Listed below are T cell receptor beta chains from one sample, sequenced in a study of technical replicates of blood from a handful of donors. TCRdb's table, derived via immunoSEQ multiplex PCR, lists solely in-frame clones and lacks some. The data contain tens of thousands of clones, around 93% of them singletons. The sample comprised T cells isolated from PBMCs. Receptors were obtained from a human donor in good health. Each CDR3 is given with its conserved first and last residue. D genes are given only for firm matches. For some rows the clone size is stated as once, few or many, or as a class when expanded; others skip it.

CASSPERGITGELFF | TGCGCCAGCAGCCCTGAAAGGGGGATCACCGGGGAGCTGTTTTTT | NA | TRBJ2-2 | NA | 15 | TRBV5-1
CASSYLGVAPLSTTYEQYF | TGTGCCAGCAGCTACCTAGGGGTGGCGCCGTTGTCCACGACTTACGAGCAGTACTTC | NA | TRBJ2-7 | NA | 19 | TRBV21-1
CAISAGTGAYNEQFF | TGTGCCATCAGTGCCGGGACAGGGGCCTACAATGAGCAGTTCTTC | TRBD1 | TRBJ2-1 | few | 15 | TRBV10-3
CASSLVLSNQPQHF | TGTGCCAGCAGCTTGGTTCTGAGCAATCAGCCCCAGCATTTT | NA | TRBJ1-5 | NA | 14 | TRBV5-8
CASSPFMSSGNTIYF | TGTGCCAGCAGCCCTTTTATGAGCTCTGGAAACACCATATATTTT | NA | TRBJ1-3 | NA | 15 | TRBV9
CASGLWDGYTF | TGTGCCAGTGGACTTTGGGATGGCTACACCTTC | NA | TRBJ1-2 | NA | 11 | TRBV19
CASSQRSWALAGAGETQYF | TGCGCCAGCAGCCAAAGGAGTTGGGCACTAGCGGGGGCGGGAGAGACCCAGTACTTC | TRBD2 | TRBJ2-5 | NA | 19 | TRBV4-1
CATMGQGLQETQYF | TGTGCCACCATGGGTCAGGGCCTCCAAGAGACCCAGTACTTC | NA | TRBJ2-5 | NA | 14 | TRBV5-6
CASRSRGAYYEQYF | TGTGCCAGCAGGTCCCGGGGGGCGTACTACGAGCAGTACTTC | NA | TRBJ2-7 | NA | 14 | TRBV28
CASSATLGGRGYTF | TGTGCCAGCAGTGCCACCTTGGGGGGTCGGGGCTACACCTTC | NA | TRBJ1-2 | NA | 14 | TRBV25-1
CASSRGLAGTVGEQFF | TGCGCCAGCAGCCGTGGACTAGCGGGAACAGTAGGTGAGCAGTTCTTC | TRBD2 | TRBJ2-1 | NA | 16 | TRBV4-1
CASSPPAVQGNEQFF | TGTGCCAGCAGCCCTCCCGCGGTACAGGGAAATGAGCAGTTCTTC | NA | TRBJ2-1 | NA | 15 | TRBV14
CASTFAGSNEQYF | TGTGCCAGCACCTTTGCGGGGAGTAACGAGCAGTACTTC | NA | TRBJ2-7 | NA | 13 | TRBV25-1
CASSIEGGARGNEQFF | TGTGCCAGTAGTATAGAAGGGGGCGCGAGGGGGAATGAGCAGTTCTTC | TRBD1 | TRBJ2-1 | NA | 16 | TRBV19
CARERAGTYEQYF | TGTGCCAGGGAGAGAGCGGGTACCTACGAGCAGTACTTC | NA | TRBJ2-7 | NA | 13 | TRBV2
CASSLRTLAGGYNEQFF | TGTGCCAGCAGTTTGAGGACCCTAGCGGGAGGGTACAATGAGCAGTTCTTC | TRBD2 | TRBJ2-1 | once | 17 | TRBV28
CASKTSSGADTQYF | TGTGCCAGCAAAACTAGCTCCGGAGCAGATACGCAGTATTTT | NA | TRBJ2-3 | NA | 14 | TRBV7-3
CASSEPGVRYEQYF | TGCGCCAGCAGTGAACCAGGGGTCCGCTACGAGCAGTACTTC | NA | TRBJ2-7 | NA | 14 | TRBV10-2
CASSISPYTGQHREKLFF | TGTGCCAGTAGTATTTCCCCTTATACAGGGCAGCATAGGGAAAAACTGTTTTTT | NA | TRBJ1-4 | NA | 18 | TRBV19
CASSYAIRTGDTEAFF | TGTGCCAGCAGTTACGCTATCCGGACAGGGGACACTGAAGCTTTCTTT | TRBD1 | TRBJ1-1 | few | 16 | TRBV6-6
CASSSGLIHRNEQFF | TGCGCCAGCAGTTCGGGACTAATCCACCGCAATGAGCAGTTCTTC | TRBD2 | TRBJ2-1 | NA | 15 | TRBV10-1
CASSLVGNEQYF | TGTGCCAGCAGCTTAGTCGGTAACGAGCAGTACTTC | NA | TRBJ2-7 | NA | 12 | TRBV7-6
CASQHPPGQRSGNTIYF | TGTGCCAGCCAGCACCCTCCGGGACAACGATCTGGAAACACCATATATTTT | NA | TRBJ1-3 | NA | 17 | TRBV28
CASSLGARIDEKLFF | TGTGCCAGCAGCTTGGGGGCCAGGATTGATGAAAAACTGTTTTTT | NA | TRBJ1-4 | NA | 15 | TRBV5-5
CASSPPTLVNGYTF | TGCGCCAGCAGCCCACCCACGCTAGTGAATGGCTACACCTTC | NA | TRBJ1-2 | NA | 14 | TRBV4-1
CASSDQGRGDYGYTF | TGTGCCAGCAGTGATCAGGGCAGGGGGGACTATGGCTACACCTTC | TRBD1 | TRBJ1-2 | NA | 15 | TRBV25-1
CASSRGSWDEKLFF | TGTGCTAGCAGCCGAGGGTCTTGGGATGAAAAACTGTTTTTT | NA | TRBJ1-4 | once | 14 | TRBV7-7
CASSPHRGEAFF | TGTGCCAGCAGCCCTCACCGCGGGGAAGCTTTCTTT | NA | TRBJ1-1 | NA | 12 | TRBV7-9
CASSEVGQDDNSPLHF | TGTGCCAGCAGTGAAGTCGGACAGGACGATAATTCACCCCTCCACTTT | TRBD1 | TRBJ1-6 | once | 16 | TRBV6-1
CASSHGTANTEAFF | TGTGCCAGCAGCCACGGGACAGCGAACACTGAAGCTTTCTTT | TRBD1 | TRBJ1-1 | NA | 14 | TRBV7-8
CASRIGETQYF | TGTGCCAGCAGGATCGGAGAGACCCAGTACTTC | NA | TRBJ2-5 | NA | 11 | TRBV5-8
CASTLGGGNYGYTF | TGTGCCAGCACCCTTGGCGGGGGGAACTATGGCTACACCTTC | NA | TRBJ1-2 | once | 14 | TRBV7-8
CASSEASLAGTDTQYF | TGTGCCAGCAGTGAAGCGTCCCTAGCGGGGACAGATACGCAGTATTTT | TRBD2 | TRBJ2-3 | NA | 16 | TRBV2
CASGRQGKEEKLFF | TGTGCCAGCGGCAGACAGGGGAAAGAGGAAAAACTGTTTTTT | TRBD1 | TRBJ1-4 | NA | 14 | TRBV11-3
CASSQDNRLEAFF | TGTGCCAGCAGCCAAGATAACAGGCTTGAAGCTTTCTTT | NA | TRBJ1-1 | few | 13 | TRBV4-2
CASSLERTYSGNTIYF | TGTGCCAGCAGCTTAGAGCGGACATACTCTGGAAACACCATATATTTT | NA | TRBJ1-3 | NA | 16 | TRBV11-2